Following are 32 T cell receptor beta chains from one sample sequenced in a study of T cells after yellow fever vaccination. TCRdb ran MiXCR on the 5' RACE reads and lists one entry per CDR3 protein. This table holds roughly 120,000 distinct CDR3 sequences, 6.5% to 8% found once. Source: CD4+ T cells sorted from PBMCs, taken about 10 days after the first yellow fever vaccination. These receptors were collected from a young man who received the YFV17D yellow fever vaccine.

This clonotype was recorded many times. The genes are TRBV6-5 and TRBJ2-7, with 10 bases identical to TRBD2. The CDR3 extends over 15 amino acids. The V segment lost 4 bases and the J segment 4 bases; nucleotides outside the gene matches: 7. The germline V gene encodes CDR1 MNHEY and CDR2 SVGAGI. The CDR3 sequence: CASSSSGLAAYEQYV. The CDR3 nucleotides read TGTGCCAGCAGTTCCTCCGGACTAGCGGCGTACGAGCAGTACGTC.

This clonotype was recorded many times. This chain links TRBV7-9 with TRBJ1-1; no clear D gene. Trimming pared 6 bases from V and 0 bases from J, leaving 8 bases between. CDR3 length equals 13 residues. Germline V gene data show CDR1 as SEHNR and CDR2 as FQNEAQ (reference sequence). The CDR3 reads CASRNFMNTEAFF. The CDR3 DNA is TGTGCCAGCAGGAACTTTATGAACACTGAAGCTTTCTTT.

A note on this clonotype: A much bigger clone sits one base away, suggesting this may be a read error. CDR3 amino acids: CASSDMVNGYTF. The CDR3 bases are TGTGCCAGCAGTGACATGGTCAATGGCTACACCTTC. This sequence joins TRBV6-1 and TRBJ1-2; D gene uncertain. V lost 3 bases, J lost 6 bases, and 8 bases lay in between. The CDR3 is made up of 12 amino acids. Germline V gene data show CDR1 as MNHNS and CDR2 as SASEGT.

This clonotype has ten or more counts. The chain recombines TRBV12-3 or TRBV12-4 with TRBJ2-1; 7 positions match TRBD2. There are 13 residues in the CDR3. Trimming at V came to 7 bases and at J to 4 bases, leaving 4 bases not matched to a gene. The CDR3 reads CASMLAVYNEQFF. The CDR3 DNA reads TGTGCCAGCATGCTAGCGGTTTACAATGAGCAGTTCTTC.

This clonotype was observed a single time. The chain recombines TRBV5-6 with TRBJ1-5, with a tentative D call TRBD1 (5 bases). The germline CDR1 and CDR2 sequences are SGHDT and YYEEEE. V was shortened by 4 bases and J by 6 bases, with 14 bases between the two germline ends. There are 14 residues in the CDR3. The CDR3 loop reads CASSRGGEGQPQHF. The CDR3 nucleotides are TGTGCCAGCAGCCGCGGGGGAGAGGGTCAGCCCCAGCATTTT.

This clonotype was counted at least ten times. This sequence joins TRBV18 and TRBJ2-5; D gene uncertain. The CDR3 consists of 12 residues. Between the trimmed V and J ends, which lost 2 bases and 1 base, there was a span of 2 bases. The V gene's germline CDR1 is KGHSH and CDR2 LQKENI. CDR3 sequence reads: CASSPSQETQYF. CDR3 nucleotides: TGTGCCAGCTCACCATCCCAAGAGACCCAGTACTTC.

This clonotype was detected many times. The chain couples TRBV7-2 to TRBJ2-7, with D uncertain. CDR3 size: 14 residues. Trimming pared 6 bases from V and 0 bases from J, leaving 12 bases between. Germline CDR1 is SGHTA and CDR2 is FQGNSA. CDR3 sequence: CASSGVASSYEQYV. In nucleotides, the CDR3 is TGTGCCAGCAGTGGGGTGGCCAGCTCCTACGAGCAGTACGTC.

This clonotype showed up many times. The chain has TRBV20-1 and TRBJ1-5; no clear D gene. CDR1 and CDR2 (germline): DFQATT, SNEGSKA (reference sequence). V lost 5 bases, J lost 4 bases, and 9 bases lay in between. CDR3 length: 12 residues. CDR3 coding DNA: TGCAGTGCTGTTTCCGGGAATCAGCCCCAGCATTTT. This codes for CSAVSGNQPQHF.

In its sample, this clonotype was seen many times. This rearrangement joins TRBV7-2 to TRBJ1-4, with 11 bases fitting TRBD1. Germline-derived CDR1 and CDR2 are SGHTA and FQGNSA. The CDR3 loop spans 15 amino acids. Losses at the gene ends were 5 bases for V and 7 bases for J; bases not matched to a gene: 6. The chain's CDR3 is CASSPRTGGTEKLFF. DNA of the CDR3: TGTGCCAGCAGCCCTCGGACAGGGGGCACTGAAAAACTGTTTTTT.

The chain has TRBV7-2 and TRBJ1-6, with a weak D call TRBD1 (5 bases). Germline CDR1 and CDR2: SGHTA and FQGNSA. Trimming stripped 4 bases from V and 3 bases from J, with 7 bases between. The CDR3 extends over 14 amino acids. For the CDR3, the DNA is TGTGCCAGCAGCTCGACAGACTATAATTCACCCCTCCACTTT. This gives the protein CASSSTDYNSPLHF. The full variable domain, its missing parts supplied by reference TRBV7-2 and TRBJ1-6, is GAGVSQSPSNKVTEKGKDVELRCDPISGHTALYWYRQSLGQGLEFLIYFQGNSAPDKSGLPSDRFSAERTGGSVSTLTIQRTQQEDSAVYLCASSSTDYNSPLHFGNGTRLTVT.

The sample holds a few counts of this clonotype. This chain joins TRBV7-2 and TRBJ1-5, with D perhaps TRBD1 (6 bases). Trimming left V 6 bases short and J 0 bases short, with 12 bases between. The CDR3 is made up of 15 amino acids. Per the germline V gene, CDR1 is SGHTA and CDR2 is FQGNSA. The chain's CDR3 is CASSSQGYSNQPQHF. The DNA of the CDR3 is TGTGCCAGCAGTTCACAGGGTTATAGCAATCAGCCCCAGCATTTT. Variable domain in full (rest from reference TRBV7-2 and TRBJ1-5): GAGVSQSPSNKVTEKGKDVELRCDPISGHTALYWYRQSLGQGLEFLIYFQGNSAPDKSGLPSDRFSAERTGGSVSTLTIQRTQQEDSAVYLCASSSQGYSNQPQHFGDGTRLSIL.

The CDR3 sequence: CASSLGGASTDTQYF. The CDR3 DNA reads as TGTGCCAGCAGCTTGGGGGGGGCAAGCACAGATACGCAGTATTTT. The chain employs TRBV5-4 and TRBJ2-3, with D possibly being TRBD1 or TRBD2 (6 bases each). The CDR3 is made up of 15 amino acids. V lost 0 bases and J 0 bases, leaving 8 bases between the germline ends. The germline V gene has CDR1 SGHNT and CDR2 YYREEE (reference sequence).

Many counts were recorded for this clonotype. The CDR3 sequence is CASRSPGGSSYEQYF. In DNA, the CDR3 is TGTGCCAGCAGGTCCCCCGGGGGGAGCTCCTACGAGCAGTACTTC. The chain joins TRBV6-5 to TRBJ2-7, with 7 positions matching TRBD2. This CDR3 is built from 15 residues. Germline V CDR1 and CDR2: MNHEY, SVGAGI. With V trimmed by 6 bases and J by 0 bases, 8 bases remained unmatched.

This clonotype has at least ten counts. The gene calls are TRBV4-1 and TRBJ1-5; TRBD1 matches at 10 bases. The CDR3 extends over 14 amino acids. The germline V gene encodes CDR1 MGHRA and CDR2 YSYEKL. V lost 3 bases and J lost 9; bases outside the gene matches: 5. CDR3 DNA sequence: TGCGCCAGCAGCCAGGGACAGGGGATAGGGCCCCAGCATTTT. This codes for CASSQGQGIGPQHF.

This clonotype was picked up a small number of times. The CDR3 DNA sequence: TGTGCCAGCAGCCCCCCACCGGGAGGCTTCTATGGCTACACCTTC. The encoded protein is CASSPPPGGFYGYTF. The genes are TRBV7-2 and TRBJ1-2; D is undetermined. Trimming removed 5 bases at V and 4 bases at J, with 17 bases between. The CDR3 contains 15 residues. Germline V gene lookup returns CDR1 SGHTA and CDR2 FQGNSA. Full variable domain (missing parts from reference TRBV7-2 and TRBJ1-2): GAGVSQSPSNKVTEKGKDVELRCDPISGHTALYWYRQSLGQGLEFLIYFQGNSAPDKSGLPSDRFSAERTGGSVSTLTIQRTQQEDSAVYLCASSPPPGGFYGYTFGSGTRLTVV.

The sample holds many counts of this clonotype. V is TRBV5-4 and J is TRBJ2-2, with a weak D call TRBD2 (6 bases). V lost 4 bases, J lost 7 bases, and 8 bases lay in between. CDR1 is SGHNT, CDR2 YYREEE, per germline (reference sequence). This CDR3 is 12 amino acids long. In DNA, the CDR3 is TGTGCCAGCAGCCCGGGAGTCGGGGAGCTGTTTTTT. It yields the protein CASSPGVGELFF.

Many counts were recorded for this clonotype. CDR3 DNA sequence: TGTGCCAGCAGCAGGGGACCCGAGCAGTACTTC. Its translation: CASSRGPEQYF. The V call is TRBV7-8, the J call TRBJ2-7; either TRBD1 or TRBD2 may supply D (5 bases each). This CDR3 comprises 11 residues. V shed 5 bases and J shed 6 bases, with 8 bases lying between them. Per the germline V gene, CDR1 is SGHVS and CDR2 is FQNEAQ. Together with reference TRBV7-8 and TRBJ2-7, the CDR3 gives the full variable domain: GAGVSQSPRYKVAKRGQDVALRCDPISGHVSLFWYQQALGQGPEFLTYFQNEAQLDKSGLPSDRFFAERPEGSVSTLKIQRTQQEDSAVYLCASSRGPEQYFGPGTRLTVT.

The table lists this clonotype with many counts. Its ends do not fully match the called genes, so a read error is possible. The chain recombines TRBV15 with TRBJ2-3; no clear D gene. Germline CDR1 and CDR2: LNHNV and YYDKDF (reference sequence). CDR3 length: 14 residues. This CDR3 reads CASSLAGGADTQYF. CDR3 DNA: TGTGCCAGCAGCTTGGCTGGTGGTGCGGATACGCAGTATTTT.

This clonotype was seen repeatedly, ten times or more. The rearrangement joins TRBV20-1 to TRBJ2-5; TRBD2 might be the D (6 bases). This CDR3 has 13 residues. The V and J ends lost 2 bases and 7 bases respectively, with 14 bases between them. Germline V gives CDR1 DFQATT, CDR2 SNEGSKA (reference sequence). CDR3 region: CSARSPSGVTQYF. The CDR3 nucleotides are TGCAGTGCTAGATCTCCCTCGGGAGTGACCCAGTACTTC.

The J gene is TRBJ2-1, the V gene TRBV5-1, with 7 bases identical to TRBD2. V lost 4 bases and J lost 4; bases outside the gene matches: 14. The CDR3 is 17 residues long. CDR1 and CDR2 from the germline V gene are SGHRS and YFSETQ. The CDR3 region is CASSLGRSGATYNEQFF. The CDR3 DNA follows: TGCGCCAGCAGCCTGGGTCGGAGCGGGGCTACTTACAATGAGCAGTTCTTC.

In this sample, this clonotype turned up many times. The gene calls are TRBV6-2 or TRBV6-3 and TRBJ2-7, with D possibly being TRBD2 (5 bases). Trimming removed 6 bases from V and 6 bases from J, with 21 bases in between. The germline gives CDR1 MNHEY, CDR2 SVGEGT. The CDR3 sequence is 15 residues long. Written as DNA, the CDR3 is TGTGCCAGCAGCATCCTGACCGGCGGGCCCCCCGAGCAGTACTTC. Translating gives CASSILTGGPPEQYF.

This clonotype has ten or more counts. The chain links TRBV5-1 to TRBJ1-1; maybe TRBD1 (6 bases). The CDR3 loop spans 14 amino acids. V shed 4 bases and J shed 6 bases, with 16 bases lying between them. Germline CDR1 reads SGHRS; CDR2 reads YFSETQ. DNA of the CDR3: TGCGCCAGCAGCGCCCGGGGGGCGATTTCTGAAGCTTTCTTT. The encoded protein is CASSARGAISEAFF.

This clonotype was counted many times. The rearrangement links TRBV5-4 to TRBJ1-2; possibly TRBD1 for D (5 bases). The length of the CDR3 is 14 residues. CDR1 and CDR2 from the germline V gene are SGHNT and YYREEE (reference sequence). The V end lost 5 bases, the J end lost 4 bases, and 15 bases lay between the germline ends. CDR3 amino acids: CASSRQSLVYGYTF. The CDR3 DNA reads as TGTGCCAGCAGTCGACAGAGCCTGGTCTATGGCTACACCTTC. The full variable domain, its missing parts supplied by reference TRBV5-4 and TRBJ1-2, is ETGVTQSPTHLIKTRGQQVTLRCSSQSGHNTVSWYQQALGQGPQFIFQYYREEENGRGNFPPRFSGLQFPNYSSELNVNALELDDSALYLCASSRQSLVYGYTFGSGTRLTVV.

This clonotype showed up many times. The chain recombines TRBV5-1 with TRBJ2-4; possible D gene TRBD2, 6 bases. Trimming took 7 bases from V and 3 from J, leaving 14 bases between them. Germline V lookup: CDR1 SGHRS, CDR2 YFSETQ. This CDR3 comprises 14 residues. The DNA for the CDR3 is TGCGCCAGCTCCCCGGGGGTCCTCAAAAACATTCAGTACTTC. It is translated as CASSPGVLKNIQYF.

V and J are TRBV19 and TRBJ1-5; no firm D call. The CDR3 sequence is 13 residues long. Per germline, CDR1 LNHDA and CDR2 SQIVND (reference sequence). V lost 3 bases and J lost 7, with 10 bases in between. CDR3 coding DNA: TGTGCCAGTAGTATCTCGGGTGGACAGCCCCAGCATTTT. This codes for CASSISGGQPQHF.

This clonotype was observed at least ten times. The rearrangement joins TRBV12-3 or TRBV12-4 to TRBJ2-3; D is undetermined. V lost 6 bases, J lost 0 bases, and 10 bases lay in between. The CDR3 consists of 14 residues. The CDR3 coding sequence is TGTGCCAGCAGACGGCAGGCGAGCACAGATACGCAGTATTTT. It encodes CASRRQASTDTQYF.

The table lists this clonotype with many counts. The chain carries TRBV24-1 and TRBJ2-3, with D hard to call. Germline loops: CDR1 KGHDR, CDR2 SFDVKD. The CDR3 sequence is 14 residues long. V lost 6 bases and J 2 bases, leaving 11 bases between the germline ends. The CDR3, as DNA: TGTGCCACCAGTACAGCCCTAAACACAGATACGCAGTATTTT. It codes for CATSTALNTDTQYF.

This clonotype has a count of ten or more. The chain joins TRBV20-1 to TRBJ1-6; TRBD1 matches 7 bases. The CDR3 is made up of 13 amino acids. V gave up 1 base and J gave up 7 bases; unmatched junction bases: 1. The germline V gene has CDR1 DFQATT and CDR2 SNEGSKA (reference sequence). The CDR3 bases are TGCAGTGCTAGAGGGGACAGCAATTCACCCCTCCACTTT. This codes for CSARGDSNSPLHF.

This clonotype was detected many times. V usage is TRBV12-3 or TRBV12-4 and J usage is TRBJ2-5; TRBD1 agrees at 9 bases. This CDR3 has 15 amino acids. V dropped 3 bases and J dropped 5; count of bases not matched to a gene: 7. The CDR3 region has the DNA TGTGCCAGCAGTTTGGGACAGGGTTTCTACGAGACCCAGTACTTC. Protein product: CASSLGQGFYETQYF.

V and J are TRBV7-2 and TRBJ2-4; D not resolved. V was trimmed by 2 bases and J by 0 bases, leaving 8 bases between them. Germline loops: CDR1 SGHTA, CDR2 FQGNSA. CDR3 size: 15 residues. CDR3 bases: TGTGCCAGCAGCTTAATGGGTCTAGCCAAAAACATTCAGTACTTC. Translated, it gives CASSLMGLAKNIQYF.

This clonotype was picked up many times. J is TRBJ1-2 and V is TRBV28; 8 bases line up with TRBD1. This CDR3 has 15 residues. V lost 3 bases, J lost 4 bases, and 7 bases stayed unmatched. The germline V gene encodes CDR1 MDHEN and CDR2 SYDVKM. CDR3 bases: TGTGCCAGCAGTTTCGAACAGGGGGATGTCTATGGCTACACCTTC. It translates to CASSFEQGDVYGYTF.

This clonotype was recorded at least ten times. The chain combines TRBV4-3 with TRBJ1-2, with a weak D call TRBD1 (6 bases). Trimming removed 4 bases from V and 8 bases from J, with 17 bases in between. CDR3 length: 14 residues. Germline V gives CDR1 LGHNA, CDR2 YSLEER. The CDR3 coding sequence is TGCGCCAGCAGCCCAGATCAGGGGAAGGCGGGCTACACCTTC. Translated, it gives CASSPDQGKAGYTF.